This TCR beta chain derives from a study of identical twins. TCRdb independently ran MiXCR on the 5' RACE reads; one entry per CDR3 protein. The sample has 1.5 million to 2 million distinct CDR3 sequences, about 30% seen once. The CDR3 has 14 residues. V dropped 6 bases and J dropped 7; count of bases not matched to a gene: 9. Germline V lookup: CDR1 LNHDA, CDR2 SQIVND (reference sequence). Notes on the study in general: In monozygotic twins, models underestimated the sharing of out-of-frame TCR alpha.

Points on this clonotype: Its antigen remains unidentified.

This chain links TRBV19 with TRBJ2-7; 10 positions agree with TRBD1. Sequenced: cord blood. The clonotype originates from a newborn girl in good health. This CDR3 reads CASRGTGEYNEQYF. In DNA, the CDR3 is TGTGCCAGTAGAGGGACAGGGGAATACAATGAGCAGTACTTC. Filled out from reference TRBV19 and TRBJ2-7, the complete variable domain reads DGGITQSPKYLFRKEGQNVTLSCEQNLNHDAMYWYRQDPGQGLRLIYYSQIVNDFQKGDIAEGYSVSREKKESFPLTVTSAQKNPTAFYLCASRGTGEYNEQYFGPGTRLTVT.